These 24 T cell receptor beta chains were sequenced from one sample in a study of blood T cell repertoires in COVID-19. Some clones are missing from TCRdb's copy, which holds only in-frame ones; the method was immunoSEQ multiplex PCR. Among about 240,000 clones listed, more than 75% were seen once. Material: peripheral blood. Receptor source: a woman in her seventies with active or convalescent COVID-19.

This CDR3 reads CASGRGNYGYTF. The CDR3 nucleotides are TGTGCCAGCGGTCGGGGAAACTATGGCTACACCTTC. This chain uses TRBV27 with TRBJ1-2; unclear D gene. V lost 8 bases, J lost 2 bases, and 9 bases lay in between. This CDR3 has 12 residues. Germline-derived CDR1 and CDR2 are MNHEY and SMNVEV (reference sequence).

This clone was seen once. The J gene is TRBJ1-1, the V gene TRBV6-6; maybe TRBD1 (5 bases). From germline, CDR1 is MNHNY and CDR2 SVGAGI (reference sequence). V was pared by 2 bases and J by 1 base, with 8 bases between. CDR3 length: 14 residues. The CDR3 sequence is CASSYPQGNTEAFF. CDR3 nucleotide sequence: TGTGCCAGCAGTTACCCTCAGGGGAACACTGAAGCTTTCTTT.

This chain links TRBV20-1 with TRBJ1-1; D not certain. CDR3 length: 11 residues. Germline V gives CDR1 DFQATT, CDR2 SNEGSKA (reference sequence). Trimming removed 7 bases from V and 11 bases from J, with 17 bases in between. CDR3 in amino acids: CSVRVGSGAFF. The CDR3 bases are TGCAGTGTCCGGGTGGGGAGCGGCGCTTTCTTT.

A remark on this clone: Its ends do not fully match the called genes, so a read error is possible. The chain uses TRBV5-5 and TRBJ2-5; possibly TRBD1 for D (6 bases). This CDR3 is built from 14 residues. The germline CDR1 and CDR2 sequences are SGHKS and YYEKEE (reference sequence). CDR3 loop: CASSLDSVQETQYF. In DNA form, the CDR3 reads TGTGCCAGCAGTTTGGACAGTGTCCAAGAGACCCAGTACTTC.

The chain couples TRBV7-3 to TRBJ2-3; the match to TRBD1 covers 8 bases. The CDR3 is 15 amino acids. The V segment lost 3 bases and the J segment 6 bases; nucleotides outside the gene matches: 8. Germline V gene data show CDR1 as SGHTA and CDR2 as FQGTGA. The CDR3 DNA sequence: TGTGCCAGCAGCTTTTCAGGGGGCGAAGTGGATACGCAGTATTTT. This gives the protein CASSFSGGEVDTQYF.

The chain combines TRBV18 with TRBJ1-5, with D hard to call. This CDR3 comprises 14 residues. Germline V lookup: CDR1 KGHSH, CDR2 LQKENI. V lost 5 bases, J lost 0 bases, and 8 bases lay in between. CDR3: CASSEYYSNQPQHF. Written as DNA, the CDR3 is TGTGCCAGCTCAGAATACTATAGCAATCAGCCCCAGCATTTT.

The chain is built from TRBV7-2 and TRBJ1-5; D not resolved. CDR3 size: 13 residues. V was trimmed by 1 base and J by 7 bases, leaving 8 bases between them. Per the germline V gene, CDR1 is SGHTA and CDR2 is FQGNSA. CDR3 sequence reads: CASSLVLGQPQHF. In DNA, the CDR3 is TGTGCCAGCAGCTTAGTACTAGGGCAGCCCCAGCATTTT.

The V gene is TRBV7-9, the J gene TRBJ2-7; D possibly corresponds to TRBD2 (6 bases). Germline-derived CDR1 and CDR2 are SEHNR and FQNEAQ (reference sequence). The CDR3 extends over 15 amino acids. The V and J ends lost 4 bases and 5 bases respectively, with 18 bases between them. CDR3 sequence reads: CASSYAHGGAHEQYF. CDR3 in DNA: TGTGCCAGCAGCTATGCCCACGGGGGTGCCCACGAGCAGTACTTC.

This clone came up a few times. This chain joins TRBV4-3 and TRBJ1-2; 9 bases map to TRBD1. Trimming at V came to 0 bases and at J to 0 bases, leaving 2 bases not matched to a gene. Germline V gene sequence: CDR1 LGHNA, CDR2 YSLEER. The CDR3 extends over 16 amino acids. The DNA for the CDR3 is TGCGCCAGCAGCCAAGAGGGGACAGGGTCTAACTATGGCTACACCTTC. Translating it yields CASSQEGTGSNYGYTF.

The chain combines TRBV18 with TRBJ1-4, with 9 bases matching TRBD1. This CDR3 spans 12 amino acids. V was pared by 6 bases and J by 14 bases, with 7 bases of the junction left unmatched. Germline V CDR1 and CDR2: KGHSH, LQKENI. CDR3 nucleotides: TGTGCCAGCTCTTTGGGGACAGGGAGCCTGTTTTTT. It specifies CASSLGTGSLFF.

V gene TRBV18 combines with J gene TRBJ1-3; TRBD1 agrees at 7 bases. J lost 2 bases, V lost 3 bases, and 10 bases had no gene match. The CDR3 totals 17 residues. Germline CDR1 is KGHSH and CDR2 is LQKENI. The CDR3 DNA follows: TGTGCCAGCTCACCCCGGGACAGCCACGCGACTGGAAACACCATATATTTT. It specifies CASSPRDSHATGNTIYF.

The genes are TRBV15 and TRBJ1-5, with 11 bases that match TRBD1. The V and J ends lost 5 bases and 0 bases, in that order; junction bases with no gene match: 6. This CDR3 has 17 residues. Per germline, CDR1 LNHNV and CDR2 YYDKDF (reference sequence). CDR3 amino acids: CATSPGQGDYSNQPQHF. The DNA for the CDR3 is TGTGCCACCAGCCCGGGACAGGGGGATTATAGCAATCAGCCCCAGCATTTT.

The gene calls are TRBV5-1 and TRBJ1-5; 7 bases line up with TRBD1. Germline V lookup: CDR1 SGHRS, CDR2 YFSETQ. Losses at the gene ends were 0 bases for V and 7 bases for J; bases not matched to a gene: 7. This CDR3 comprises 15 residues. The CDR3 is CASSLGGGEVQPQHF. As DNA, the CDR3 is TGCGCCAGCAGCTTGGGAGGGGGCGAAGTCCAGCCCCAGCATTTT.

The chain combines TRBV4-2 with TRBJ1-2; perhaps TRBD1 as D (5 bases). Germline CDR1 LGHNA, CDR2 YNFKEQ. The CDR3 loop spans 14 amino acids. V was clipped by 0 bases and J by 2 bases, with 7 bases between them. The CDR3 reads CASSQDRVNYGYTF. The CDR3 nucleotides are TGTGCCAGCAGCCAAGACAGGGTAAACTATGGCTACACCTTC.

The chain couples TRBV4-3 to TRBJ2-3; a weak D match, TRBD2 (6 bases). V lost 1 base and J 3 bases, leaving 17 bases between the germline ends. Germline CDR1 reads LGHNA; CDR2 reads YSLEER. This CDR3 is built from 17 residues. The CDR3 bases are TGCGCCAGCAGCCAAGGGGGCGGGACGGGATGGACAGATACGCAGTATTTT. Protein product: CASSQGGGTGWTDTQYF.

J is TRBJ1-5 and V is TRBV19, with D maybe TRBD1 (6 bases). Trimming removed 5 bases from V and 2 bases from J, with 19 bases in between. This CDR3 comprises 17 residues. CDR1 and CDR2 (germline): LNHDA, SQIVND (reference sequence). The CDR3 here is CASSPGGAPPGNQPQHF. CDR3 DNA: TGTGCCAGTAGTCCGGGGGGGGCACCTCCGGGCAATCAGCCCCAGCATTTT.

The V call is TRBV9, the J call TRBJ1-6; TRBD1 aligns across 9 bases. The trim removed 0 bases at V and 0 bases at J, leaving 10 bases unmatched. The CDR3 sequence is 20 residues long. Germline CDR1 reads SGDLS; CDR2 reads YYNGEE. This CDR3 reads CASSVGGGGTGLSYNSPLHF. The CDR3 nucleotides read TGTGCCAGCAGCGTAGGAGGAGGTGGGACAGGGCTCTCCTATAATTCACCCCTCCACTTT.

The V gene is TRBV19, the J gene TRBJ1-4; the D is unclear. The CDR3 has 15 amino acids. The V end lost 2 bases, the J end lost 4 bases, and 11 bases lay between the germline ends. The germline gives CDR1 LNHDA, CDR2 SQIVND (reference sequence). CDR3 in DNA: TGTGCCAGTAGTATAAGGGAGGTCCGTAATGAAAAACTGTTTTTT. Translation: CASSIREVRNEKLFF.

This chain uses TRBV10-3 with TRBJ2-2, with D uncertain. CDR3 size: 13 residues. V was pared by 6 bases and J by 1 base, with 6 bases between. CDR1 is ENHRY, CDR2 SYGVKD, per germline. CDR3 nucleotides: TGTGCCATCAGCCCTATGAACACCGGGGAGCTGTTTTTT. It codes for CAISPMNTGELFF.

The rearrangement joins TRBV27 to TRBJ1-2, with D perhaps matching TRBD1 (5 bases). The CDR3 runs to 13 residues. Germline assignment: CDR1 MNHEY and CDR2 SMNVEV (reference sequence). The V gene lost 5 bases and the J gene lost 6 bases, with 13 bases spanning the gap. The CDR3 loop is CASSRRAGDGYTF. For the CDR3, the DNA is TGTGCCAGCAGTCGAAGGGCGGGGGATGGCTACACCTTC.

J is TRBJ2-7 and V is TRBV2; maybe TRBD1 (5 bases). V was clipped by 7 bases and J by 3 bases, with 13 bases between them. The CDR3 runs 13 residues. Looked up from germline, CDR1 is SNHLY and CDR2 is FYNNEI. The CDR3 DNA reads as TGTGCCAGCAAAATAGACAGTTTCTACGAGCAGTACTTC. Translating it yields CASKIDSFYEQYF.

The genes are TRBV12-3 or TRBV12-4 and TRBJ1-1; tentatively, D is TRBD1 (5 bases). The V gene lost 1 base and the J gene lost 8 bases, with 8 bases spanning the gap. This CDR3 region has 12 residues. The CDR3 region has the DNA TGTGCCAGCAGTTTAGTGGGGGGGGAAGCTTTCTTT. Protein: CASSLVGGEAFF.

This clone was counted between two and nine times. This chain connects TRBV10-1 to TRBJ2-2, with a tentative D call TRBD2 (5 bases). The CDR3 has 14 amino acids. Germline V gives CDR1 WNHNN, CDR2 SYGVQD (reference sequence). V lost 6 bases and J 3 bases, leaving 11 bases between the germline ends. As DNA, the CDR3 is TGCGCCAGCAGGGAAGAGGGCTACACCGGGGAGCTGTTTTTT. Translating it yields CASREEGYTGELFF.

CDR3 region: CASSLTGNTEAFF. The CDR3, as DNA: TGTGCCAGCAGCTTAACAGGGAACACTGAAGCTTTCTTT. V and J are TRBV7-2 and TRBJ1-1, with D possibly being TRBD1 (5 bases). Between the trimmed V and J ends, which lost 2 bases and 1 base, there was a span of 5 bases. The CDR3 is 13 residues long. Germline CDR1 SGHTA, CDR2 FQGNSA. The full variable domain, in which reference TRBV7-2 and TRBJ1-1 provide the parts outside the CDR3, is GAGVSQSPSNKVTEKGKDVELRCDPISGHTALYWYRQSLGQGLEFLIYFQGNSAPDKSGLPSDRFSAERTGGSVSTLTIQRTQQEDSAVYLCASSLTGNTEAFFGQGTRLTVV.